The clone carrying this T cell receptor beta chain is medium-sized in the sample. Time point given: sample taken at primary tumor resection. Extraction of whole RNA from tumor, nontumor lung or frozen PBMC preceded unsorted sequencing. This specimen belongs to a study of spatial heterogeneity in lung cancer. Study in general: Fewer alpha-chain than beta-chain sequences were consistently detected. The library had UMIs, and each TCR and UMI pair averaged more than ten raw reads.

The V end lost 3 bases, the J end lost 0 bases, and 7 bases lay between the germline ends. The CDR3 contains 14 residues. Germline V gene data show CDR1 as SEHNR and CDR2 as FQNEAQ (reference sequence). TCR cDNA molecules each carried a unique molecular identifier. TCRdb reprocessed the 5' RACE reads via MiXCR and lists one record per CDR3 protein. The sample includes under 2,500 distinct CDR3 sequences, approximately 7.6% of them seen just once. This sample comprised normal lung tissue next to the tumor, obtained at surgery. The chain is built from TRBV7-9 and TRBJ2-3, with D possibly TRBD2 on 5 matching bases. The clonotype was recovered from a male donor with early-stage non-small cell lung cancer. DNA for the CDR3: TGTGCCAGCAGCTTCTGGACTAGCACAGATACGCAGTATTTT. This codes for CASSFWTSTDTQYF.